There are a few counts of the clone carrying this TCR beta chain. V dropped 1 base and J dropped 1; count of bases not matched to a gene: 3. Germline CDR1 and CDR2: KGHSH and LQKENI. CDR3 length: 15 amino acids. These data come from a study of beta chain features in type 1 diabetes. The study reverse transcribed the entire isolated RNA, so it sequenced expressed TCRB transcripts. Sequenced by immunoSEQ multiplex PCR; TCRdb stores in-frame clones only, minus some. This table holds around 140,000 clones, about 9.1% found once. This chain connects TRBV18 to TRBJ2-7; 8 nucleotides line up with TRBD2. Sequencing input: central memory CD4+ T cells from blood. This TCR came from a woman aged 40 to 50 in good health. The CDR3, as DNA: TGTGCCAGCTCACCACAACCTAGCGGGTCCTACGAGCAGTACTTC. Translating gives CASSPQPSGSYEQYF.